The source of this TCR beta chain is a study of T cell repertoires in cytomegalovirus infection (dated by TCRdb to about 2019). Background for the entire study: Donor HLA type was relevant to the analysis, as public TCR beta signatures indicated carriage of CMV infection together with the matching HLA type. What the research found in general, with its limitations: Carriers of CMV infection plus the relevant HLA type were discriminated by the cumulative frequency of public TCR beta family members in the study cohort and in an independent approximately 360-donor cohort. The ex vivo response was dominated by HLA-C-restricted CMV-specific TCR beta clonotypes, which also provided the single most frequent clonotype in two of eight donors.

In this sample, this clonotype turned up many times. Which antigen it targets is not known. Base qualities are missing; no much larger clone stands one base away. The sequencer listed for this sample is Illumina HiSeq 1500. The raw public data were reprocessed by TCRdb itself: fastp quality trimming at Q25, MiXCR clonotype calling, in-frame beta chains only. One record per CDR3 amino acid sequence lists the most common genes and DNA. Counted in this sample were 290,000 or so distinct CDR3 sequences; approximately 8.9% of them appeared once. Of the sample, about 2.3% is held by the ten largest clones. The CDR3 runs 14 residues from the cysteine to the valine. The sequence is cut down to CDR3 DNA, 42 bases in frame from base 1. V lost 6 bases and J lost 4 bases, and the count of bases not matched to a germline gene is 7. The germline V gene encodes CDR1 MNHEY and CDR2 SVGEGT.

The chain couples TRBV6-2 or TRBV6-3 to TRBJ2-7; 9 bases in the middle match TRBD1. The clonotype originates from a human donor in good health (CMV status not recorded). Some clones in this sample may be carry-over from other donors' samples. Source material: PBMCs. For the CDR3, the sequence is CASSLGQGWYEQYV. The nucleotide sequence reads TGTGCCAGCAGCCTGGGACAGGGATGGTACGAGCAGTACGTC.